Detailed here is one TCR beta chain. These data come from a study of OX40 agonist ivuxolimab in advanced cancers. Overall study context: Partial responses were observed in three patients, of whom one had hepatocellular carcinoma and two had cutaneous melanoma.

Germline CDR1 is SGHDT and CDR2 is YYEEEE. The length of the CDR3 is 16 residues. V lost 2 bases and J lost 0, with 14 bases in between. TCRdb's copy holds only in-frame clones and misses some; the assay was immunoSEQ multiplex PCR. The top ten clones hold more than 2% of a sample with 35,000 to 45,000 clones, 80% to 90% of them seen once. The chain combines TRBV5-6 with TRBJ1-1; no clear D. This specimen was CD4+ or CD8+ T cells sorted from blood, taken in a trial of the OX40 agonist ivuxolimab. The origin of this receptor is an adult with an advanced solid tumor such as melanoma, head and neck, liver or kidney cancer. CDR3 nucleotides: TGTGCCAGCAGCTTCCTGACCCTTTCGATGAACACTGAAGCTTTCTTT. Amino acids: CASSFLTLSMNTEAFF.